One and the same sample provided the 17 T cell receptor beta chains below, sequenced in a study of T-cell reconstitution after alpha-beta-depleted transplantation in children (dated by TCRdb to 2016 to 2017). In light of the paper, this sample's treatment or condition label describes: allogeneic hematopoietic cell transplantation with graft depleted of TCRalphabeta T cells and CD19 B cells. Library preparation was by PCR. Instrument on record: Illumina HiSeq 2500. Molecular barcoding was employed in the preparation of TCR libraries, with unique molecular identifiers being used to normalize TCRbeta repertoire quantification. Using fastp trimming at Q25 and MiXCR clonotype assembly, TCRdb reanalyzed the public sequencing data and kept in-frame beta chains. Entries that share a CDR3 protein sequence are merged under the most common genes and DNA. The sample data list fewer than 700,000 distinct CDR3 sequences, and more than 20% of these were observed just once. The ten largest clones represent over 12% of the sample.

Sequences were derived from PBMCs, mostly from graft donor cells, sampled 360 days after TCRalphabeta/CD19-depleted stem cell transplant. The receptors were gathered from a boy under two years old who had a stem cell transplant for acute myeloid leukemia, so the T cells may come from the graft donor.

The table lists this clonotype with a few counts. J is TRBJ2-1 and V is TRBV20-1, with 8 positions matching TRBD2. The CDR3 extends over 17 amino acids. V gave up 3 bases and J gave up 0 bases; unmatched junction bases: 10. Germline V lookup: CDR1 DFQATT, CDR2 SNEGSKA (reference sequence). CDR3 sequence: CSARDLAGFVSYNEQFF. In nucleotides, the CDR3 is TGCAGTGCTAGGGACCTAGCGGGTTTTGTCTCCTACAATGAGCAGTTCTTC.

Many counts were recorded for this clonotype. V gene TRBV28 combines with J gene TRBJ1-2; possible D gene TRBD1, 6 bases. The germline V and J ends were trimmed by 3 bases and 4 bases, with 12 bases remaining between them. Germline assignment: CDR1 MDHEN and CDR2 SYDVKM. This CDR3 region has 14 residues. The CDR3 DNA sequence: TGTGCCAGCAGTTTCGGACAGATGCTCTATGGCTACACCTTC. This sequence encodes CASSFGQMLYGYTF.

The chain joins TRBV24-1 to TRBJ2-3; 8 nucleotides agree with TRBD1. Losses at the gene ends were 4 bases for V and 2 bases for J; bases not matched to a gene: 7. Germline-derived CDR1 and CDR2 are KGHDR and SFDVKD. The CDR3 is 16 residues long. CDR3 loop: CATSESTGAITDTQYF. CDR3 DNA sequence: TGTGCCACCAGTGAATCGACAGGGGCCATCACAGATACGCAGTATTTT.

This clonotype was seen a handful of times. The chain recombines TRBV20-1 with TRBJ2-1; D perhaps matches TRBD1 (6 bases). CDR1 and CDR2 (germline): DFQATT, SNEGSKA (reference sequence). The CDR3 has 17 amino acids. V shed 6 bases and J shed 0 bases, with 21 bases lying between them. The CDR3 sequence: CSAPTGLLAPSYNEQFF. In DNA form, the CDR3 reads TGCAGTGCCCCTACAGGGCTCCTCGCCCCCTCCTACAATGAGCAGTTCTTC.

This clonotype was seen a few times. The chain recombines TRBV20-1 with TRBJ2-7; 8 bases are shared with TRBD1. The V gene end was trimmed by 1 base and the J gene end by 5 bases; junction bases not matched to a gene: 4. The CDR3 extends over 13 amino acids. Germline V gene lookup returns CDR1 DFQATT and CDR2 SNEGSKA (reference sequence). The CDR3 is CSARGTGSHEQYF. CDR3 coding DNA: TGCAGTGCTAGAGGGACAGGGTCCCACGAGCAGTACTTC.

In this sample, this clonotype turned up a few times. This chain joins TRBV7-2 and TRBJ2-3; D gene uncertain. V gave up 5 bases and J gave up 0 bases, with 15 bases separating them. The germline gives CDR1 SGHTA, CDR2 FQGNSA. CDR3 length: 16 residues. The CDR3 here is CASSRLGGTSTDTQYF. CDR3 nucleotides: TGTGCCAGCAGCCGCCTGGGTGGAACTAGCACAGATACGCAGTATTTT.

This clonotype occurred many times. V and J are TRBV5-8 and TRBJ2-6, with D hard to call. The CDR3 is 15 amino acids. CDR1 and CDR2 (germline): SGHTS, YDEGEE. V was cut by 1 base and J by 1 base, with 6 bases left in between. CDR3 coding DNA: TGTGCCAGCAGCTTGCGGCATTCTGGGGCCAACGTCCTGACTTTC. Translation gives CASSLRHSGANVLTF.

The V gene is TRBV3-1, the J gene TRBJ2-1; D ambiguous. The CDR3 contains 13 residues. Between the trimmed V and J ends, which lost 0 bases and 8 bases, there was a span of 8 bases. CDR1 and CDR2 from the germline V gene are LGHDT and YNNKEL (reference sequence). CDR3 sequence reads: CASSQEEIYEQFF. In nucleotides, the CDR3 is TGTGCCAGCAGCCAAGAAGAAATCTATGAGCAGTTCTTC.

The sample holds a few counts of this clonotype. The chain joins TRBV6-5 to TRBJ2-1, with D possibly matching TRBD2 (5 bases). This CDR3 contains 16 residues. CDR1 is MNHEY and CDR2 is SVGAGI in the germline V gene. V shed 0 bases and J shed 3 bases, with 12 bases lying between them. The CDR3 protein is CASSYSSRGIYNEQFF. In DNA, the CDR3 is TGTGCCAGCAGTTACTCGTCCCGGGGAATCTACAATGAGCAGTTCTTC.

This clonotype was observed many times. The V and J genes are TRBV9 and TRBJ2-6; D is uncertain. The CDR3 spans 15 residues. Germline CDR1 reads SGDLS; CDR2 reads YYNGEE. Trimming removed 0 bases from V and 2 bases from J, with 6 bases in between. CDR3 sequence reads: CASSVEATGANVLTF. Here the CDR3 DNA reads TGTGCCAGCAGCGTAGAGGCGACTGGGGCCAACGTCCTGACTTTC.

The V call is TRBV7-2, the J call TRBJ1-6, with D unresolved. V lost 8 bases to trimming and J lost 1 base, with 12 bases between them. CDR3 size: 15 residues. Germline V gene lookup returns CDR1 SGHTA and CDR2 FQGNSA. The CDR3 sequence is CASLKDVSYNSPLHF. Written as DNA, the CDR3 is TGTGCCAGCCTCAAAGACGTTTCCTATAATTCACCCCTCCACTTT.

The CDR3 DNA follows: TGTGCCAGCAGCTTAGTTAGCTCCGGGGAGCTGTTTTTT. This gives the protein CASSLVSSGELFF. The J gene is TRBJ2-2, the V gene TRBV7-2; no clear D gene. Germline CDR1 SGHTA, CDR2 FQGNSA. The CDR3 contains 13 residues. Deletions cut 1 base from V and 6 bases from J, with 6 bases between.

This chain uses TRBV12-3 or TRBV12-4 with TRBJ1-4; no definite D call. The CDR3 runs to 14 residues. The V end was cut by 4 bases, the J end by 5 bases, with 11 bases between. The CDR3 region is CASSWTVLNEKLFF. The CDR3 DNA sequence: TGTGCCAGCAGTTGGACGGTTCTAAATGAAAAACTGTTTTTT.

This clonotype was counted a few times. The rearrangement joins TRBV20-1 to TRBJ2-3, with a possible D match to TRBD1 (6 bases). The CDR3 length is 18 residues. The V end was cut by 7 bases, the J end by 4 bases, with 30 bases between. The germline V gene has CDR1 DFQATT and CDR2 SNEGSKA (reference sequence). CDR3 DNA: TGCAGTGTCACCACCTATTCTTTGACAGGAACCCACCCAGATACGCAGTATTTT. Its translation: CSVTTYSLTGTHPDTQYF.

This clonotype appeared many times. This chain links TRBV25-1 with TRBJ1-1, with D tentatively TRBD1 (6 bases). This CDR3 comprises 13 residues. Germline assignment: CDR1 MGHDK and CDR2 SYGVNS. V dropped 3 bases and J dropped 5 bases, with 10 bases sitting between them. CDR3 residues: CASSDGRGTEAFF. CDR3 nucleotide sequence: TGTGCCAGCAGTGATGGCAGGGGTACTGAAGCTTTCTTT.

This clonotype was found a few times. The chain is built from TRBV20-1 and TRBJ2-5; TRBD1 agrees at 7 bases. Germline V gene lookup returns CDR1 DFQATT and CDR2 SNEGSKA (reference sequence). The CDR3 has 15 residues. V gave up 0 bases and J gave up 5 bases; unmatched junction bases: 9. The CDR3, as DNA: TGCAGTGCTAGAGATGGTGCACAGGGGCGGGAGACCCAGTACTTC. Protein product: CSARDGAQGRETQYF.

The chain carries TRBV11-2 and TRBJ1-3; D is perhaps TRBD1 (5 bases). With 3 bases removed from V and 6 bases from J, the gap between germline ends came to 12 bases. CDR3 size: 14 residues. Germline lookup yields CDR1 SGHAT and CDR2 FQNNGV. CDR3: CASSFQGFSNTIYF. In nucleotides, the CDR3 is TGTGCCAGCAGCTTTCAGGGTTTTTCAAACACCATATATTTT.